This T cell receptor (beta chain) appears in the sequencing data of a study of cytomegalovirus exposure and HLA in healthy donors. The PCR employed 60 Vbeta primers together with 13 Jbeta primers. Some clones are missing from TCRdb's copy, which holds only in-frame ones; the method was immunoSEQ multiplex PCR. There are hundreds of thousands of clones in the sample; 70% to 80% occur only once, and less than 2% lies in the top ten. The receptor's source is a woman in her twenties or thirties in good health and CMV-seronegative. The sequencing input was PBMCs.

CDR3 amino acids: CASSTHGTDTQYF. CDR3 DNA sequence: TGTGCCAGCAGCACACACGGCACAGATACGCAGTATTTT. The chain uses TRBV9 and TRBJ2-3; D remains ambiguous. With 4 bases removed from V and 1 base from J, the gap between germline ends came to 7 bases. CDR1 is SGDLS and CDR2 is YYNGEE in the germline V gene. CDR3 length equals 13 residues.